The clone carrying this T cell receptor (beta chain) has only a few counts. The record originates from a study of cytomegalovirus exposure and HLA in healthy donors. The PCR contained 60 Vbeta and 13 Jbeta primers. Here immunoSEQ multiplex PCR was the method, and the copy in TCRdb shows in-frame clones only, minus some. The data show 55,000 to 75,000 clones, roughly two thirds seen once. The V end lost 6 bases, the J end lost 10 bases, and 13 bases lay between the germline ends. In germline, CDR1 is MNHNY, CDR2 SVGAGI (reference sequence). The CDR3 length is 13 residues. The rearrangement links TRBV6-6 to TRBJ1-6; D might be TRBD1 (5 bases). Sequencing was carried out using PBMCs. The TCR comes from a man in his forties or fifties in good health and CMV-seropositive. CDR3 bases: TGTGCCAGCAGACCCTCAGGGCCCTCACCCCTCCACTTT. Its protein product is CASRPSGPSPLHF.